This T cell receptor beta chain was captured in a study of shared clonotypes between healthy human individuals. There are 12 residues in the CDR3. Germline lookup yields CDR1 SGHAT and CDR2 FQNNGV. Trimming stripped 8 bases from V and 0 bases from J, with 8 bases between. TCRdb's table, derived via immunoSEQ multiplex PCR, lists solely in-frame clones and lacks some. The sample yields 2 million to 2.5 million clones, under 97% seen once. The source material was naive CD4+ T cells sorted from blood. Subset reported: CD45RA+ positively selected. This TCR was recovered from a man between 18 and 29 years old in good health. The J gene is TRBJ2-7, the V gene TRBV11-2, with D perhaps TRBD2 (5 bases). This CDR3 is CASGGNSYEQYF. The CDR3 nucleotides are TGTGCCAGCGGAGGAAACTCCTACGAGCAGTACTTC.